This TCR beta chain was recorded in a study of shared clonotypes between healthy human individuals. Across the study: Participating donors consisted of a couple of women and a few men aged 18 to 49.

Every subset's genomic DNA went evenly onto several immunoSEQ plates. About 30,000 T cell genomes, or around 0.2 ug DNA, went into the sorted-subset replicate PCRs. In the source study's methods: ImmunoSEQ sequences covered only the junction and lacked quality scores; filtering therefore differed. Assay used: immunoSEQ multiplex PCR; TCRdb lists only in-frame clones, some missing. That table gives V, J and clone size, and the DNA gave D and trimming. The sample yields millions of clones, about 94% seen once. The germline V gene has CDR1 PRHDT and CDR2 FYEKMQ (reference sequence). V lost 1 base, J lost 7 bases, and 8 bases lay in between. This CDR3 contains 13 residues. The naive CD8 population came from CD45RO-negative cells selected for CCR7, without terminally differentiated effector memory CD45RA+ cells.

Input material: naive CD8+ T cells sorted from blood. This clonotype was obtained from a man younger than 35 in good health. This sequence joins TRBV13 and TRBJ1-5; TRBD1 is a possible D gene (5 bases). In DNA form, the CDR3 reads TGTGCCAGCAGCTTAGCAGGGAGCCAGCCCCAGCATTTT. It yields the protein CASSLAGSQPQHF.